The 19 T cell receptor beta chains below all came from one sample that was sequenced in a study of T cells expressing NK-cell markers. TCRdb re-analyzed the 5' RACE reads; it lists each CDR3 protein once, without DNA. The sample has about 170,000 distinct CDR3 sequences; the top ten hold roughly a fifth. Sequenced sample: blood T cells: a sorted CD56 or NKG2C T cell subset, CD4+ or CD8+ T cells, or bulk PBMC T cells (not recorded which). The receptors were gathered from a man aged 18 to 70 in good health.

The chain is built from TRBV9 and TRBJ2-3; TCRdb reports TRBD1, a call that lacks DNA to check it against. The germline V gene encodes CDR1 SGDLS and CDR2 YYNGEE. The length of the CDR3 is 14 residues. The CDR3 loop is CASSVGDGADTQYF.

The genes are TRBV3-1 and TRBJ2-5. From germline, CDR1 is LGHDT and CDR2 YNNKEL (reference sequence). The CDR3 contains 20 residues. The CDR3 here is CASSQESRHKTASYQETQYF.

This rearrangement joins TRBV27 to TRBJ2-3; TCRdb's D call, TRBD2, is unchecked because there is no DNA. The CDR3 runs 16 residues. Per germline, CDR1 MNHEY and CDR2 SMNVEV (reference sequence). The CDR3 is CASSLSLAGDGDTQYF.

The CDR3 is CASSPWTGDEKLFF. V and J are TRBV7-9 and TRBJ1-4; TCRdb selects TRBD1, and the lack of DNA leaves this call unchecked. Germline CDR1 and CDR2: SEHNR and FQNEAQ (reference sequence). CDR3 length: 14 residues.

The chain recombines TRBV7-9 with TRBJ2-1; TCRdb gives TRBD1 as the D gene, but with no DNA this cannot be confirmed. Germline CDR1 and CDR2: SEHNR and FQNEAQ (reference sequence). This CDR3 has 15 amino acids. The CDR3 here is CASSPGGGPYNEQFF.

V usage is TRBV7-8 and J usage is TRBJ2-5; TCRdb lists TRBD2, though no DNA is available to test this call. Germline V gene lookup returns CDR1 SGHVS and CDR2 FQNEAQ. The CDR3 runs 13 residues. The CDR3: CASRKRAGQTQYF. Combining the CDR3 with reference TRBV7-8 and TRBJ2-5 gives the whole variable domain GAGVSQSPRYKVAKRGQDVALRCDPISGHVSLFWYQQALGQGPEFLTYFQNEAQLDKSGLPSDRFFAERPEGSVSTLKIQRTQQEDSAVYLCASRKRAGQTQYFGPGTRLLVL.

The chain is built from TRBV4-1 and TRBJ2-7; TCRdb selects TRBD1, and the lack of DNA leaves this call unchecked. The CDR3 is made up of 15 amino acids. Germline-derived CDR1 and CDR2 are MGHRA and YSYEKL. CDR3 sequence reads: CASSPSTGGTYEQYF.

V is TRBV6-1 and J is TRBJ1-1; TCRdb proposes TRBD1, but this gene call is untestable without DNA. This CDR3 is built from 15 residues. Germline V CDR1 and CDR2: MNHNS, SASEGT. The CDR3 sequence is CASSKMGGRDTEAFF.

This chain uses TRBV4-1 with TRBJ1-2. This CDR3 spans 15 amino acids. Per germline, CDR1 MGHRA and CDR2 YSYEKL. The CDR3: CASSHTVLANYGYTF.

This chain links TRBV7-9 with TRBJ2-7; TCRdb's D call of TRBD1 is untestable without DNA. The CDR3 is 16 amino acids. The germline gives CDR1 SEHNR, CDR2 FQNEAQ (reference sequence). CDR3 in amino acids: CASSLEGQGGLYEQYF. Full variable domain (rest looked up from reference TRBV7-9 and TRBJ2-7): DTGVSQNPRHKITKRGQNVTFRCDPISEHNRLYWYRQTLGQGPEFLTYFQNEAQLEKSRLLSDRFSAERPKGSFSTLEIQRTEQGDSAMYLCASSLEGQGGLYEQYFGPGTRLTVT.

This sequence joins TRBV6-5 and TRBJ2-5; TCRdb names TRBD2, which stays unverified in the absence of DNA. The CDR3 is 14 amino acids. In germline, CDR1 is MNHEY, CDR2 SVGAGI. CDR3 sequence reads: CASSVLAGGETQYF.

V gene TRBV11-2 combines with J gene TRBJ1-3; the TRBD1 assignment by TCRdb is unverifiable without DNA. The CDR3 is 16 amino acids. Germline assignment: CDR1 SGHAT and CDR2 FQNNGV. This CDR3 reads CASSSDRATGGNTIYF.

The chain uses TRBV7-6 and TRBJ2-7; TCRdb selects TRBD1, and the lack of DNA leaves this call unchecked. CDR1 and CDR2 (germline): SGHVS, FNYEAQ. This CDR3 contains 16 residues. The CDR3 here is CASSFATGTSSYEQYF.

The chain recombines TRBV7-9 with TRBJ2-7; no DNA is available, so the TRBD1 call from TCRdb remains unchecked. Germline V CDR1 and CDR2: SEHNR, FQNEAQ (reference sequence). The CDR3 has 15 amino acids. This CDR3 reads CASSTQTGALYEQYF.

The CDR3 spells CASLSQGFGDTQYF. This chain joins TRBV2 and TRBJ2-3; the TCRdb D gene call, TRBD1, has no DNA to confirm it. CDR3 size: 14 residues. Germline CDR1 is SNHLY and CDR2 is FYNNEI.

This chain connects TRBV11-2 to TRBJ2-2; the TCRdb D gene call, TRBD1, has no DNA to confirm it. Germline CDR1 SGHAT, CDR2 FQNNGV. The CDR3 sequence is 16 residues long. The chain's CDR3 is CASSLPGPTNTGELFF. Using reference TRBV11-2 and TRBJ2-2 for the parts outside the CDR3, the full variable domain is EAGVAQSPRYKIIEKRQSVAFWCNPISGHATLYWYQQILGQGPKLLIQFQNNGVVDDSQLPKDRFSAERLKGVDSTLKIQPAKLEDSAVYLCASSLPGPTNTGELFFGEGSRLTVL.

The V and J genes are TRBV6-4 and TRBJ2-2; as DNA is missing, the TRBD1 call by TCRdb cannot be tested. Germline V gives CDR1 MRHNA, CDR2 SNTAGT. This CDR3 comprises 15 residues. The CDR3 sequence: CASSEAGDNTGELFF.

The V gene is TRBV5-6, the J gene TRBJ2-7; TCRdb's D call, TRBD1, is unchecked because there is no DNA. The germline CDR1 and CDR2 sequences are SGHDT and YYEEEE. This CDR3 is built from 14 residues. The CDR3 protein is CASSPGTAVYEQYF.

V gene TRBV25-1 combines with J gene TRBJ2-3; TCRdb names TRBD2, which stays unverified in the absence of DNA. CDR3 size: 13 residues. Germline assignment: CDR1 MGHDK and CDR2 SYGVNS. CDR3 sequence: CASTAGSSDTQYF.